The 12 T cell receptor beta chains below all came from one sample that was sequenced in a study of blood T cell repertoires in COVID-19. Profiled with immunoSEQ multiplex PCR; TCRdb holds only in-frame clones, not every one. The sample records about 230,000 clones, roughly 82% being singletons. The specimen was peripheral blood. These receptors originate from a man aged 40-50 years who had recovered from COVID-19.

V gene TRBV13 combines with J gene TRBJ2-2; perhaps TRBD1 as D (6 bases). Per germline, CDR1 PRHDT and CDR2 FYEKMQ (reference sequence). The CDR3 runs to 14 residues. V was clipped by 5 bases and J by 1 base, with 8 bases between them. CDR3 loop: CASSGRGNTGELFF. DNA for the CDR3: TGTGCCAGCAGCGGCAGGGGGAACACCGGGGAGCTGTTTTTT. Combining the CDR3 with reference TRBV13 and TRBJ2-2 gives the whole variable domain AAGVIQSPRHLIKEKRETATLKCYPIPRHDTVYWYQQGPGQDPQFLISFYEKMQSDKGSIPDRFSAQQFSDYHSELNMSSLELGDSALYFCASSGRGNTGELFFGEGSRLTVL.

The chain recombines TRBV6-5 with TRBJ1-1; D is undetermined. Germline V lookup: CDR1 MNHEY, CDR2 SVGAGI. This CDR3 region has 12 residues. V was clipped by 8 bases and J by 1 base, with 8 bases between them. Here the CDR3 reads CASWRENTEAFF. The CDR3 nucleotides are TGTGCCAGCTGGCGGGAGAACACTGAAGCTTTCTTT.

The V and J genes are TRBV2 and TRBJ1-3; D perhaps matches TRBD1 (5 bases). The CDR3 length is 14 residues. The ends were cut back, 6 bases at V and 1 base at J, with 10 bases in the middle. Germline V gene lookup returns CDR1 SNHLY and CDR2 FYNNEI. CDR3 nucleotides: TGTGCCAGCAGAGCACAGGAATCTGGAAACACCATATATTTT. Protein: CASRAQESGNTIYF. Full variable domain (missing parts from reference TRBV2 and TRBJ1-3): EPEVTQTPSHQVTQMGQEVILRCVPISNHLYFYWYRQILGQKVEFLVSFYNNEISEKSEIFDDQFSVERPDGSNFTLKIRSTKLEDSAMYFCASRAQESGNTIYFGEGSWLTVV.

The chain couples TRBV5-4 to TRBJ1-1; no clear D. This CDR3 has 13 residues. V lost 2 bases, J lost 3 bases, and 8 bases lay in between. CDR1 and CDR2 (germline): SGHNT, YYREEE (reference sequence). The CDR3 sequence: CASSFRQDTEAFF. Here the CDR3 DNA reads TGTGCCAGCAGCTTTCGGCAGGACACTGAAGCTTTCTTT.

The V gene is TRBV20-1, the J gene TRBJ1-6, with D possibly being TRBD1 (5 bases). Germline lookup yields CDR1 DFQATT and CDR2 SNEGSKA (reference sequence). This CDR3 comprises 11 residues. Between the trimmed V and J ends, which lost 6 bases and 7 bases, there was a span of 7 bases. The chain's CDR3 is CSAKGNSPLHF. For the CDR3, the DNA is TGCAGTGCCAAGGGGAATTCACCCCTCCACTTT.

The J gene is TRBJ2-5, the V gene TRBV5-1; D is uncertain. This CDR3 spans 15 amino acids. V shed 4 bases and J shed 1 base, with 14 bases lying between them. In germline, CDR1 is SGHRS, CDR2 YFSETQ. CDR3 nucleotide sequence: TGCGCCAGCAGCCCTCAATCAGGCCCCCAAGAGACCCAGTACTTC. As protein: CASSPQSGPQETQYF.

This clone has only a few counts. The V call is TRBV14, the J call TRBJ2-3, with a weak D call TRBD2 (6 bases). This CDR3 region has 14 residues. The V end lost 1 base, the J end lost 2 bases, and 7 bases lay between the germline ends. Germline-derived CDR1 and CDR2 are SGHDN and FVKESK. CDR3 loop: CASSQADYTDTQYF. CDR3 coding DNA: TGTGCCAGCAGCCAAGCGGACTACACAGATACGCAGTATTTT.

The V gene is TRBV6-6, the J gene TRBJ1-1; D is ambiguous. Germline CDR1 reads MNHNY; CDR2 reads SVGAGI (reference sequence). V lost 2 bases and J 1 base, leaving 14 bases between the germline ends. The CDR3 runs to 16 residues. The CDR3 protein is CASSYDGRWQNTEAFF. DNA of the CDR3: TGTGCCAGCAGTTACGATGGGCGATGGCAGAACACTGAAGCTTTCTTT.

The rearrangement uses TRBV2 and TRBJ2-7, with D tentatively TRBD1 (6 bases). The CDR3 spans 12 residues. Germline-derived CDR1 and CDR2 are SNHLY and FYNNEI. V was clipped by 7 bases and J by 5 bases, with 12 bases between them. CDR3 region: CASNREAHEQYF. The CDR3 bases are TGTGCCAGCAACAGGGAAGCCCACGAGCAGTACTTC.

Notes on this clone: A much more abundant neighbour one base away suggests this may be a read error. The rearrangement links TRBV5-1 to TRBJ2-2; 7 bases fit TRBD1. Trimming cost V 2 bases and J 1 base; bases outside gene matches: 2. This CDR3 contains 15 residues. The germline V gene has CDR1 SGHRS and CDR2 YFSETQ. The CDR3 DNA reads TGCGCCAGCAGCTTCCGGACAGGGAACACCGGGGAGCTGTTTTTT. Protein sequence: CASSFRTGNTGELFF. The full variable domain, completed using reference TRBV5-1 and TRBJ2-2, is KAGVTQTPRYLIKTRGQQVTLSCSPISGHRSVSWYQQTPGQGLQFLFEYFSETQRNKGNFPGRFSGRQFSNSRSEMNVSTLELGDSALYLCASSFRTGNTGELFFGEGSRLTVL.

The gene calls are TRBV5-4 and TRBJ1-1, with D unclear. V gave up 0 bases and J gave up 4 bases, with 7 bases separating them. This CDR3 has 13 residues. Looked up from germline, CDR1 is SGHNT and CDR2 is YYREEE (reference sequence). The CDR3 DNA is TGTGCCAGCAGCTTGGGGCACCGCACTGAAGCTTTCTTT. This codes for CASSLGHRTEAFF. Using reference TRBV5-4 and TRBJ1-1 for the parts outside the CDR3, the full variable domain is ETGVTQSPTHLIKTRGQQVTLRCSSQSGHNTVSWYQQALGQGPQFIFQYYREEENGRGNFPPRFSGLQFPNYSSELNVNALELDDSALYLCASSLGHRTEAFFGQGTRLTVV.

The chain recombines TRBV10-3 with TRBJ1-1; perhaps TRBD1 as D (5 bases). Trimming cost V 6 bases and J 5 bases, with 19 bases left between them. Germline assignment: CDR1 ENHRY and CDR2 SYGVKD. The CDR3 length is 15 residues. In DNA form, the CDR3 reads TGTGCCATCAGCGAGGTGGGCAGGGAAGGAACTGAAGCTTTCTTT. Its translation is CAISEVGREGTEAFF.